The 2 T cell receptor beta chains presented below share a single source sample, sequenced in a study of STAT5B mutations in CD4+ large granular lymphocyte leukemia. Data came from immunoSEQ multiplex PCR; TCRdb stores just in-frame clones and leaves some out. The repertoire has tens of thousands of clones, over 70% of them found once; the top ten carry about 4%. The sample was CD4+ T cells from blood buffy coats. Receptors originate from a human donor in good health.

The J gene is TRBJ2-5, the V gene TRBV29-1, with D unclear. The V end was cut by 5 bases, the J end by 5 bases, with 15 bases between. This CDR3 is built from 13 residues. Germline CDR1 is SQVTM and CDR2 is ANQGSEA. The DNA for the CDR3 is TGCAGCGTTCCATGGACGTCCCCCGAGACCCAGTACTTC. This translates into CSVPWTSPETQYF.

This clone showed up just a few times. Written as DNA, the CDR3 is TGTGCCAGCAGCTTAGACCTCTCTGGAAACACCATATATTTT. Encoded protein: CASSLDLSGNTIYF. The chain uses TRBV11-3 and TRBJ1-3; D not certain. Trimming removed 0 bases at V and 0 bases at J, with 3 bases between. CDR3 length: 14 residues. Germline V gives CDR1 SGHNT, CDR2 YENEEA. Together with reference TRBV11-3 and TRBJ1-3, the CDR3 gives the full variable domain: EAGVVQSPRYKIIEKKQPVAFWCNPISGHNTLYWYLQNLGQGPELLIRYENEEAVDDSQLPKDRFSAERLKGVDSTLKIQPAELGDSAVYLCASSLDLSGNTIYFGEGSWLTVV.